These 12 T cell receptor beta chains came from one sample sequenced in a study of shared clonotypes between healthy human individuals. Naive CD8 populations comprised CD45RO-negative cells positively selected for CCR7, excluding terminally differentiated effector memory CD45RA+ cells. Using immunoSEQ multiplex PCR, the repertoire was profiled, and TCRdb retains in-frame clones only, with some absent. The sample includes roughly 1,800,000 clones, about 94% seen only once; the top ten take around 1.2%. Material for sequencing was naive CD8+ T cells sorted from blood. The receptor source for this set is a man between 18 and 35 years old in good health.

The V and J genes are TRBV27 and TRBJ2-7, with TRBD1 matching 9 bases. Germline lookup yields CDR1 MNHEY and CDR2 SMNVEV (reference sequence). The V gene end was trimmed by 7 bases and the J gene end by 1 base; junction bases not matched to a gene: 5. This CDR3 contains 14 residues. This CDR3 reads CASTRTGASYEQYF. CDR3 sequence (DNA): TGTGCCAGCACCAGGACAGGGGCTTCCTACGAGCAGTACTTC.

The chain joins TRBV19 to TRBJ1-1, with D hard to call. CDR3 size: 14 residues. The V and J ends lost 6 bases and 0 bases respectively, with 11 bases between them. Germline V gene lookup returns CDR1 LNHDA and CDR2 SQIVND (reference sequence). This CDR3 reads CASRGIGMNTEAFF. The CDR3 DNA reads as TGTGCCAGTAGGGGGATCGGGATGAACACTGAAGCTTTCTTT.

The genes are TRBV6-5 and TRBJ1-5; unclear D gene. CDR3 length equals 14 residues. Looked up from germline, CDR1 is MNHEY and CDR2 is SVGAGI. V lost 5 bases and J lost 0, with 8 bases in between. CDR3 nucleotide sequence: TGTGCCAGCAGTGAGACTTATAGCAATCAGCCCCAGCATTTT. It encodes CASSETYSNQPQHF.

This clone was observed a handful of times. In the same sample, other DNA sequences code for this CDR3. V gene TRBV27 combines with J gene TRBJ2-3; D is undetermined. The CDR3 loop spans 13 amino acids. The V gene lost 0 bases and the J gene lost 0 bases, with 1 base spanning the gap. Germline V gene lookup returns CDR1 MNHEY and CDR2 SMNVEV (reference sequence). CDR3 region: CASSLSSTDTQYF. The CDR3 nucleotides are TGTGCCAGCAGTTTATCTAGCACAGATACGCAGTATTTT.

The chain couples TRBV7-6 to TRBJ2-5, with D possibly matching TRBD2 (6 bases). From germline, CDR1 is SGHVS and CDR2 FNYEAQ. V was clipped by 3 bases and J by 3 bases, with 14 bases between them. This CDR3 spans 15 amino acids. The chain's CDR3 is CASSLETGVEETQYF. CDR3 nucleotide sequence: TGTGCCAGCAGCTTGGAGACGGGAGTGGAAGAGACCCAGTACTTC. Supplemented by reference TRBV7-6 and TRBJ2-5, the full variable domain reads GAGVSQSPRYKVTKRGQDVALRCDPISGHVSLYWYRQALGQGPEFLTYFNYEAQQDKSGLPNDRFSAERPEGSISTLTIQRTEQRDSAMYRCASSLETGVEETQYFGPGTRLLVL.

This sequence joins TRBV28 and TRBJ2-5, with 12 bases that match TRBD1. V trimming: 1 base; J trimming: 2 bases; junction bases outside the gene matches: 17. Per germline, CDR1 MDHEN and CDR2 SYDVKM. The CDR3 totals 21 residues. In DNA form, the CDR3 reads TGTGCCAGCAGTTTATTCGGGACCGGGACAGGGGGCGGAGGCACACAAGAGACCCAGTACTTC. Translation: CASSLFGTGTGGGGTQETQYF.

CDR3 loop: CASSLGGKTDTQYF. CDR3 nucleotide sequence: TGTGCCAGCAGCTTAGGAGGCAAGACAGATACGCAGTATTTT. The chain recombines TRBV11-2 with TRBJ2-3, with unresolved D. The germline V gene encodes CDR1 SGHAT and CDR2 FQNNGV. CDR3 length: 14 amino acids. The germline V and J ends were trimmed by 1 base and 3 bases, with 8 bases remaining between them.

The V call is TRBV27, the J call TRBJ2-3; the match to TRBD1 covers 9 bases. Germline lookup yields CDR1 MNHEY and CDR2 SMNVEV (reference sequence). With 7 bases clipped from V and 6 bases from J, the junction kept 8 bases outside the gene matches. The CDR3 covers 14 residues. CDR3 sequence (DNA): TGTGCCAGCACCATGACAGGGGGACTTGATACGCAGTATTTT. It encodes CASTMTGGLDTQYF.

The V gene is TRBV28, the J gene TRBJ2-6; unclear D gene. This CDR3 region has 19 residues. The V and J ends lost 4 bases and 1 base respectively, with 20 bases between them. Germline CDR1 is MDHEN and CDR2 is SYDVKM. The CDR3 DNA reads TGTGCCAGCAGTTCGAAGAAGCTGGGGTCCCTATCTGGGGCCAACGTCCTGACTTTC. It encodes CASSSKKLGSLSGANVLTF.

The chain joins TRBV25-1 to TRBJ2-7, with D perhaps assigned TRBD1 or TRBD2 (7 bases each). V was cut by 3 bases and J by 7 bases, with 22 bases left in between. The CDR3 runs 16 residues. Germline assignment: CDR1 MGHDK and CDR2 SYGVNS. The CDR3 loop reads CASSDPSAGGEREQYF. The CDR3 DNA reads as TGTGCCAGCAGTGACCCTTCGGCAGGGGGGGAGAGAGAGCAGTACTTC.

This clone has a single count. The CDR3 loop reads CASSSTSMNTEAFF. The CDR3 DNA is TGTGCCAGCAGCTCTACGAGTATGAACACTGAAGCTTTCTTT. V gene TRBV7-9 combines with J gene TRBJ1-1; unclear D gene. Trimming stripped 4 bases from V and 0 bases from J, with 9 bases between. Germline V gene data show CDR1 as SEHNR and CDR2 as FQNEAQ (reference sequence). This CDR3 is 14 amino acids long.

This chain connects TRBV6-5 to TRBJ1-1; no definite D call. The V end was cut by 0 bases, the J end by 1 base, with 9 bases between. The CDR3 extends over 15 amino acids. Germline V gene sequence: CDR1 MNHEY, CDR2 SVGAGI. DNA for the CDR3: TGTGCCAGCAGTTACTCGTACAGTTCGAACACTGAAGCTTTCTTT. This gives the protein CASSYSYSSNTEAFF.